A single sample is the source of the 31 T cell receptor beta chains below, sequenced in a study of blood T cells in healthy people across ages. A second about 6 to 12 cycle PCR used barcoded and J-beta primers. TCRdb analysed the 5' RACE reads with MiXCR anew, one entry per CDR3 protein. The repertoire holds approximately 900,000 distinct CDR3 sequences, with under 50% as singletons. Sample: blood. The receptor set was obtained from a man aged 30 to 39 in good health.

This clonotype has more than one count but fewer than ten. This chain links TRBV6-5 with TRBJ2-3; TRBD1 is a possible D gene (6 bases). V dropped 11 bases and J dropped 10 bases, with 22 bases sitting between them. The CDR3 is 13 amino acids. Germline CDR1 MNHEY, CDR2 SVGAGI. The CDR3 DNA follows: TGTGCCGCTGAGGGGGTCCGCCCAGACCCGCAGTATTTT. This codes for CAAEGVRPDPQYF.

The chain uses TRBV20-1 and TRBJ2-5; 9 positions agree with TRBD2. Matching the DNA end better, TRBJ2-1 makes the J call doubtful. CDR3 length: 15 residues. From germline, CDR1 is DFQATT and CDR2 SNEGSKA (reference sequence). CDR3 coding DNA: TGCAGTGCCCGCCTTGGAGCGGGGGGCCAAGAGACCCAGTTCTTC. Translating gives CSARLGAGGQETQFF.

The V gene is TRBV7-2, the J gene TRBJ2-5; tentative D call: TRBD2 (6 bases). Germline-derived CDR1 and CDR2 are SGHTA and FQGNSA. The CDR3 is 14 amino acids. The V end lost 3 bases, the J end lost 0 bases, and 8 bases lay between the germline ends. The CDR3 region is CASSLAGYQETQYF. The CDR3, as DNA: TGTGCCAGCAGCTTGGCGGGGTACCAAGAGACCCAGTACTTC.

This chain joins TRBV19 and TRBJ2-5; TRBD1 is a possible D gene (5 bases). This CDR3 spans 14 amino acids. Trimming stripped 3 bases from V and 0 bases from J, with 8 bases between. Germline V lookup: CDR1 LNHDA, CDR2 SQIVND (reference sequence). CDR3 amino acids: CASSMDTYQETQYF. CDR3 sequence (DNA): TGTGCCAGTAGTATGGACACCTACCAAGAGACCCAGTACTTC. Looking up the rest from reference TRBV19 and TRBJ2-5 gives the full variable domain: DGGITQSPKYLFRKEGQNVTLSCEQNLNHDAMYWYRQDPGQGLRLIYYSQIVNDFQKGDIAEGYSVSREKKESFPLTVTSAQKNPTAFYLCASSMDTYQETQYFGPGTRLLVL.

The V call is TRBV7-2, the J call TRBJ1-2; D possibly corresponds to TRBD1 (5 bases). CDR1 and CDR2 from the germline V gene are SGHTA and FQGNSA. This CDR3 comprises 14 residues. The V gene lost 1 base and the J gene lost 3 bases, with 9 bases spanning the gap. The CDR3 DNA reads TGTGCCAGCAGCTTAGACCGGGGCTACTATGGCTACACCTTC. It is translated as CASSLDRGYYGYTF.

The chain employs TRBV13 and TRBJ1-2; no reliable D call. The germline V gene has CDR1 PRHDT and CDR2 FYEKMQ (reference sequence). This CDR3 comprises 13 residues. V shed 1 base and J shed 4 bases, with 7 bases lying between them. The CDR3 coding sequence is TGTGCCAGCAGCTTAGCCAGACTCTATGGCTACACCTTC. Translating it yields CASSLARLYGYTF.

This clonotype came up a few times. V usage is TRBV12-3 or TRBV12-4 and J usage is TRBJ1-2; D gene unclear. The V gene lost 6 bases and the J gene lost 5 bases, with 10 bases spanning the gap. The length of the CDR3 is 12 residues. CDR3 in DNA: TGTGCCAGCAGCCCCGTTCCATATGGCTACACCTTC. It codes for CASSPVPYGYTF.

The chain has TRBV29-1 and TRBJ2-1; no reliable D call. V shed 6 bases and J shed 3 bases, with 9 bases lying between them. Germline loops: CDR1 SQVTM, CDR2 ANQGSEA. There are 12 residues in the CDR3. CDR3 nucleotide sequence: TGCAGCGTCGAATATTTCTACAATGAGCAGTTCTTC. Its protein is CSVEYFYNEQFF.

V gene TRBV29-1 combines with J gene TRBJ2-7; 11 nucleotides match TRBD2. V lost 3 bases, J lost 0 bases, and 1 base stayed unmatched. The germline V gene has CDR1 SQVTM and CDR2 ANQGSEA. The CDR3 is 14 amino acids. In DNA form, the CDR3 reads TGCAGCGTTGAGGGGACTAGCGGCTCCTACGAGCAGTACTTC. Translation: CSVEGTSGSYEQYF.

The J gene is TRBJ2-1, the V gene TRBV5-1; D is possibly TRBD2 (5 bases). Per germline, CDR1 SGHRS and CDR2 YFSETQ. Trimming pared 5 bases from V and 2 bases from J, leaving 17 bases between. The CDR3 contains 16 residues. Here the CDR3 DNA reads TGCGCCAGCAGGGAACGAAGCGGAATCCCCTACAATGAGCAGTTCTTC. This translates into CASRERSGIPYNEQFF.

Only a few counts were recorded for this clonotype. The chain recombines TRBV24-1 with TRBJ2-5; TRBD2 might be the D (7 bases). The V gene lost 7 bases and the J gene lost 2 bases, with 13 bases spanning the gap. CDR3 size: 14 residues. Germline assignment: CDR1 KGHDR and CDR2 SFDVKD. In DNA form, the CDR3 reads TGTGCCACCAGCCGCGGGGGCGTACAAGAGACCCAGTACTTC. Its translation: CATSRGGVQETQYF.

V is TRBV27 and J is TRBJ1-1; the match to TRBD1 covers 9 bases. This CDR3 spans 13 amino acids. Germline V gene sequence: CDR1 MNHEY, CDR2 SMNVEV (reference sequence). V lost 3 bases and J lost 7; bases outside the gene matches: 3. CDR3 sequence reads: CASSFTGGDEAFF. The CDR3 DNA is TGTGCCAGCAGTTTCACAGGGGGCGATGAAGCTTTCTTT.

This clonotype appeared a few times. The CDR3: CAISRTGGDSYEQYF. DNA of the CDR3: TGTGCCATCAGTCGGACAGGGGGCGACTCTTACGAGCAGTACTTC. The chain recombines TRBV10-3 with TRBJ2-7, with TRBD1 matching 11 bases. After removal of 5 bases from V and 4 bases from J, the junction contained 7 bases not matched to a gene. Germline V gene data show CDR1 as ENHRY and CDR2 as SYGVKD. The CDR3 totals 15 residues.

In regard to this clonotype: The junction and the germline gene differ at one end; a read error may be behind it. The V call is TRBV3-1, the J call TRBJ2-3, with a weak D call TRBD1 (6 bases). The germline gives CDR1 LGHDT, CDR2 YNNKEL (reference sequence). The CDR3 is 13 residues long. CDR3 protein: CAGSRQGDNTQYF. CDR3 nucleotide sequence: TGTGCCGGCAGCCGTCAAGGGGACAATACGCAGTATTTT.

The chain is built from TRBV7-2 and TRBJ1-1, with TRBD1 matching 12 bases. Losses at the gene ends were 5 bases for V and 10 bases for J; bases not matched to a gene: 8. There are 14 residues in the CDR3. Germline V gene sequence: CDR1 SGHTA, CDR2 FQGNSA. Here the CDR3 DNA reads TGTGCCAGCAGCCCAGAGGGACAGGGGGCGAGAGCTTTCTTT. This sequence encodes CASSPEGQGARAFF.

This clonotype came up a few times. The chain links TRBV5-1 to TRBJ2-4; 8 bases match TRBD1. Looked up from germline, CDR1 is SGHRS and CDR2 is YFSETQ. There are 17 residues in the CDR3. The trim removed 3 bases at V and 0 bases at J, leaving 8 bases unmatched. The DNA for the CDR3 is TGCGCCAGCAGCTATGATGGGACAGGATTAGCCAAAAACATTCAGTACTTC. Its protein is CASSYDGTGLAKNIQYF.

V gene TRBV6-2 or TRBV6-3 combines with J gene TRBJ2-7, with D perhaps matching TRBD2 (6 bases). CDR1 and CDR2 from the germline V gene are MNHEY and SVGEGT. V was clipped by 7 bases and J by 2 bases, with 18 bases between them. CDR3 length: 15 amino acids. CDR3: CASTEISGRTYEQYF. As DNA, the CDR3 is TGTGCCAGCACCGAAATAAGCGGGCGAACCTACGAGCAGTACTTC.

Only one count was recorded for this clonotype. The V call is TRBV13, the J call TRBJ2-3; 13 bases fit TRBD2. Germline V CDR1 and CDR2: PRHDT, FYEKMQ (reference sequence). The CDR3 has 17 amino acids. The V gene end was trimmed by 5 bases and the J gene end by 4 bases; junction bases not matched to a gene: 9. CDR3 in amino acids: CASSTWTSGGVADTQYF. CDR3 bases: TGTGCCAGCAGCACCTGGACTAGCGGGGGAGTGGCAGATACGCAGTATTTT.

In this sample, this clonotype turned up a few times. The chain's CDR3 is CASSSEESYQETQYF. The CDR3 nucleotides read TGTGCCAGCAGTTCCGAAGAGTCCTACCAAGAGACCCAGTACTTC. The chain employs TRBV6-6 and TRBJ2-5; no definite D call. This CDR3 has 15 residues. The V end lost 4 bases, the J end lost 0 bases, and 12 bases lay between the germline ends. Germline assignment: CDR1 MNHNY and CDR2 SVGAGI (reference sequence).

As concerns this clonotype: At one of its ends the junction is not consistent with the germline gene, which may arise from a read error. The chain employs TRBV7-9 and TRBJ2-5; D gene ambiguous. CDR3 size: 14 residues. Germline-derived CDR1 and CDR2 are SEHNR and FQNEAQ (reference sequence). This chain's CDR3 is CASSLIKDQETQYF. For the CDR3, the DNA is TGTGCCAGCAGCTTAATCAAGGACCAGGAGACCCAGTACTTC.

This clonotype was seen at least ten times. V is TRBV10-3 and J is TRBJ2-1; 7 nucleotides line up with TRBD2. This CDR3 is 14 amino acids long. V was clipped by 6 bases and J by 5 bases; unmatched bases: 7. Germline CDR1 is ENHRY and CDR2 is SYGVKD. CDR3 nucleotides: TGTGCCATCAGCTTATTGAGCGGGGACAATGAGCAGTTCTTC. It specifies CAISLLSGDNEQFF.

Points on this clonotype: This likely comes from a read error, as the CDR3 has no conserved phenylalanine or tryptophan at its end. V usage is TRBV29-1 and J usage is TRBJ2-3; perhaps D is TRBD1 or TRBD2 (5 bases each). CDR1 SQVTM and CDR2 ANQGSEA come from the germline V gene. The length of the CDR3 is 14 residues. This CDR3 is CGVGTVASTDTQYI. In DNA, the CDR3 is TGCGGCGTTGGGACGGTCGCTAGCACAGATACGCAGTATATT.

This clonotype was counted a few times. The CDR3 nucleotides read TGTGCCAGCAGTGATTTCGGGACTAGCTCGTCAGATACGCAGTATTTT. Translating it yields CASSDFGTSSSDTQYF. The rearrangement uses TRBV25-1 and TRBJ2-3, with 9 nucleotides matching TRBD2. This CDR3 spans 16 amino acids. In germline, CDR1 is MGHDK, CDR2 SYGVNS. V was clipped by 3 bases and J by 4 bases; unmatched bases: 8.

This rearrangement joins TRBV5-1 to TRBJ2-2, with D hard to call. The CDR3 is 13 amino acids. Trimming pared 3 bases from V and 6 bases from J, leaving 9 bases between. The germline V gene has CDR1 SGHRS and CDR2 YFSETQ. CDR3 coding DNA: TGCGCCAGCAGCTCCCTTATTTCCGGGGAGCTGTTTTTT. Translated, it gives CASSSLISGELFF.

To note about this clonotype: Mismatch with germline at one junction end may stem from a read error. The chain carries TRBV12-3 or TRBV12-4 and TRBJ1-2; D perhaps matches TRBD1 (6 bases). The CDR3 spans 14 residues. CDR3 nucleotide sequence: TGCGCCGGCAGAGACCAGGGGATAGGCTATGGCTACACCTTC. It is translated as CAGRDQGIGYGYTF.

V is TRBV5-1 and J is TRBJ2-5; 7 positions agree with TRBD1. This CDR3 region has 16 residues. After removal of 2 bases from V and 11 bases from J, the junction contained 18 bases not matched to a gene. Germline lookup yields CDR1 SGHRS and CDR2 YFSETQ. CDR3 DNA sequence: TGCGCCAGCAGCTTATTAGGGACAGCAAAATACAATGAGCAGTACTTC. This codes for CASSLLGTAKYNEQYF.

J is TRBJ2-3 and V is TRBV12-3 or TRBV12-4; 9 bases align to TRBD2. V gave up 3 bases and J gave up 0 bases; unmatched junction bases: 13. This CDR3 spans 19 amino acids. CDR3 protein: CASSFRTLAGRTSTDTQYF. DNA for the CDR3: TGTGCCAGCAGTTTTCGGACGCTAGCGGGGCGTACTAGCACAGATACGCAGTATTTT.

V and J are TRBV12-3 or TRBV12-4 and TRBJ2-1; no definite D call. The CDR3 covers 13 residues. Trimming removed 5 bases from V and 4 bases from J, with 9 bases in between. The CDR3 is CASSEDLYNEQFF. CDR3 DNA sequence: TGTGCCAGCAGTGAGGACCTTTACAATGAGCAGTTCTTC.

The chain is built from TRBV20-1 and TRBJ1-1; D is undetermined. Deletions cut 0 bases from V and 1 base from J, with 15 bases between. This CDR3 is built from 16 residues. The germline gives CDR1 DFQATT, CDR2 SNEGSKA (reference sequence). The CDR3 DNA reads as TGCAGTGCTAGAGATCGGGAAGAGATGCAGAACACTGAAGCTTTCTTT. Translating it yields CSARDREEMQNTEAFF.

This clonotype was seen a single time. Its ends do not fully match the called genes, so a read error is possible. The chain recombines TRBV30 with TRBJ2-1; D remains unclear. The CDR3 runs 12 residues. From germline, CDR1 is GTSNPN and CDR2 SVGIG (reference sequence). The CDR3 is CAWSLSNNEQFF. The CDR3 nucleotides are TGTGCCTGGAGTCTCTCCAACAATGAGCAGTTCTTC.

The rearrangement links TRBV11-1 to TRBJ2-1; D is possibly TRBD1 or TRBD2 (5 bases each). V was pared by 3 bases and J by 10 bases, with 19 bases between. Germline values: CDR1 SGHAT, CDR2 FQDESV (reference sequence). CDR3 size: 15 residues. Here the CDR3 reads CASSFRDGDTREQFF. CDR3 nucleotides: TGTGCCAGCAGCTTCCGGGACGGGGATACGAGGGAGCAGTTCTTC.